These T cell receptor beta chains were read from a single sample in a study of graft-versus-host responses after intestinal transplantation. The repertoire was sequenced with immunoSEQ multiplex PCR; TCRdb's copy has only in-frame clones and lacks some. Altogether about 9,500 clones are present, over 75% being singletons, with the ten largest covering more than 9.5%. The material sequenced was PBMCs, taken 230 to 250 days after intestinal transplant. The origin of the receptors is a human patient who received an intestinal transplant, so some T cells may come from the graft donor. Each CDR3 is given with its conserved first and last residue. Each record gives: V gene, J gene, D gene, clone size, CDR3 protein, CDR3 DNA. The D gene is left open where the match is weak. Not all rows give a size; the values are once, few, many and, for expanded clones, a class.

TRBV7-9,TRBJ1-2,-,-,CASSPYRDGYTF,TGTGCCAGCAGCCCGTACAGGGACGGCTACACCTTC
TRBV7-6,TRBJ2-7,TRBD2,-,CASSLGNSGRGEQYF,TGTGCCAGCAGCTTAGGCAATAGCGGGAGGGGCGAGCAGTACTTC
TRBV27,TRBJ2-1,-,-,CASSFGGNEQFF,TGTGCCAGCAGTTTTGGGGGAAATGAGCAGTTCTTC
TRBV4-1,TRBJ2-3,-,-,CASSQDPASTDTQYF,TGCGCCAGCAGCCAAGACCCGGCTAGCACAGATACGCAGTATTTT
TRBV2,TRBJ2-5,TRBD2,few,CASTWGAGGVGETQYF,TGTGCCAGCACCTGGGGAGCGGGAGGGGTCGGAGAGACCCAGTACTTC
TRBV11-2,TRBJ2-5,-,-,CASSRRRGTQETQYF,TGTGCCAGCAGCCGGAGACGGGGGACACAAGAGACCCAGTACTTC
TRBV19,TRBJ1-2,-,-,CASSPRGGGYTF,TGTGCCAGTAGTCCAAGGGGAGGTGGCTACACCTTC
TRBV28,TRBJ1-3,-,few,CASSTGISGNTIYF,TGTGCCAGCAGTACGGGAATCTCTGGAAACACCATATATTTT
TRBV28,TRBJ1-6,-,-,CASRGGTLESPLHF,TGTGCCAGCAGGGGAGGGACCCTGGAGTCACCCCTCCACTTT
TRBV27,TRBJ2-5,TRBD2,-,CASSLLAGGQETQYF,TGTGCCAGCAGTTTACTAGCGGGAGGGCAAGAGACCCAGTACTTC
TRBV5-1,TRBJ2-7,TRBD2,-,CASSQLAAYEQYF,TGCGCCAGCAGCCAACTAGCGGCCTACGAGCAGTACTTC
TRBV10-1,TRBJ1-1,TRBD1,-,CASSDGTGGTEAFF,TGCGCCAGCAGTGACGGAACAGGGGGCACTGAAGCTTTCTTT
TRBV19,TRBJ1-1,-,-,CASSRKRDWTEAFF,TGTGCCAGTAGTCGTAAAAGGGATTGGACTGAAGCTTTCTTT
TRBV29-1,TRBJ2-1,-,-,CSVEPSGNEQFF,TGCAGCGTTGAACCCAGCGGCAATGAGCAGTTCTTC
TRBV7-8,TRBJ2-7,TRBD2,-,CASSLGRAASGQYF,TGTGCCAGCAGTTTAGGGAGGGCGGCTAGCGGGCAGTACTTC
TRBV5-1,TRBJ2-7,TRBD2,-,CASSLDPGRVGNYEQYF,TGCGCCAGCAGCTTGGACCCCGGGAGGGTAGGGAACTACGAGCAGTACTTC
TRBV2,TRBJ2-7,TRBD2,-,CASKTSVYEQYF,TGTGCCAGCAAGACTAGCGTCTACGAGCAGTACTTC
TRBV6-4,TRBJ2-3,TRBD2,-,CASSEAGGEDTQYF,TGTGCCAGCAGTGAGGCGGGAGGGGAAGATACGCAGTATTTT
TRBV5-1,TRBJ2-7,TRBD2,-,CASSRTRRSALGEQYF,TGCGCCAGCAGCCGGACTAGGCGGTCTGCCCTGGGCGAGCAGTACTTC
TRBV5-8,TRBJ1-5,-,once,CASSLVGGSNQPQHF,TGTGCCAGCAGCTTGGTGGGAGGGAGCAATCAGCCCCAGCATTTT
TRBV6-1,TRBJ1-5,-,medium-sized,CASAWGFDQPQHF,TGTGCCAGCGCGTGGGGTTTCGATCAGCCCCAGCATTTT
TRBV18,TRBJ2-1,-,few,CASSPRVGPTSYNEQFF,TGTGCCAGCTCACCACGGGTCGGGCCAACATCCTACAATGAGCAGTTCTTC
TRBV5-1,TRBJ1-5,-,-,CASMGAGEGNSNQPQHF,TGCGCCAGCATGGGGGCAGGGGAGGGAAATAGCAATCAGCCCCAGCATTTT
TRBV29-1,TRBJ2-1,TRBD2,-,CSVTPPTSGGPNEQFF,TGCAGCGTCACGCCGCCAACTAGCGGGGGCCCCAATGAGCAGTTCTTC
TRBV7-9,TRBJ1-5,-,few,CASSLASGRPQHF,TGTGCCAGCAGTCTAGCTTCAGGCCGGCCCCAGCATTTT
TRBV7-8,TRBJ2-7,-,once,CASNMGGGTGYEQYF,TGTGCCAGCAACATGGGGGGCGGCACGGGCTACGAGCAGTACTTC
TRBV27,TRBJ1-1,-,-,CASSLYMGTENTEAFF,TGTGCCAGCAGTTTATATATGGGTACTGAGAACACTGAAGCTTTCTTT
TRBV5-4,TRBJ2-1,-,-,CASSLGPSESSYNEQFF,TGTGCCAGCAGCTTGGGGCCTAGCGAGAGCTCCTACAATGAGCAGTTCTTC
TRBV28,TRBJ1-5,-,-,CASRLGSSNQPQHF,TGTGCCAGCAGGCTAGGCAGTAGCAATCAGCCCCAGCATTTT
TRBV7-2,TRBJ2-2,TRBD1,-,CASSLRGPGGELFF,TGTGCCAGCAGCTTAAGGGGGCCTGGCGGGGAGCTGTTTTTT
TRBV27,TRBJ2-2,TRBD1,-,CASSRDRNTGELFF,TGTGCCAGCAGCCGGGACAGGAACACCGGGGAGCTGTTTTTT
TRBV6-1,TRBJ1-4,-,-,CASSEYSHNEKLFF,TGTGCCAGCAGTGAATATTCCCATAATGAAAAACTGTTTTTT
TRBV19,TRBJ2-1,TRBD2,-,CASSPLTGTSGLLTSYNEQFF,TGTGCCAGTAGTCCGCTAACCGGGACTAGCGGGCTTCTAACCTCCTACAATGAGCAGTTCTTC
TRBV5-4,TRBJ2-1,-,-,CASSFLGSNEQFF,TGTGCCAGCAGCTTCCTTGGGTCCAATGAGCAGTTCTTC
TRBV7-2,TRBJ1-5,-,-,CASSLTVNQPQHF,TGTGCCAGCAGCTTGACAGTCAATCAGCCCCAGCATTTT
TRBV5-6,TRBJ1-3,-,-,CASSFQGPNTIYF,TGTGCCAGCAGCTTTCAGGGGCCCAACACCATATATTTT
TRBV28,TRBJ2-3,TRBD1,once,CASSFPGRGHLRTSSTDTQYF,TGTGCCAGCAGTTTTCCGGGCAGGGGGCACCTTCGGACTTCTAGCACAGATACGCAGTATTTT
TRBV7-8,TRBJ2-7,TRBD1,-,CASSDLGGLSYEQYF,TGTGCCAGCAGCGATTTAGGGGGCCTCTCCTACGAGCAGTACTTC
TRBV6-5,TRBJ2-7,-,-,CASSYRSSYEQYF,TGTGCCAGCAGTTATAGAAGCTCCTACGAGCAGTACTTC
TRBV27,TRBJ1-4,TRBD1,-,CASSSRRGATNEKLFF,TGTGCCAGCAGTTCACGCAGGGGGGCGACTAATGAAAAACTGTTTTTT
TRBV6-4,TRBJ2-1,TRBD2,once,CASSDSGTSGRYNEQFF,TGTGCCAGCAGTGACTCGGGGACTAGCGGGAGATACAATGAGCAGTTCTTC
TRBV7-2,TRBJ1-5,-,-,CASSRQGGNQPQHF,TGTGCCAGCAGCCGGCAGGGTGGCAATCAGCCCCAGCATTTT
TRBV5-1,TRBJ2-1,-,-,CASSLDPGAAWEQFF,TGCGCCAGCAGCTTGGACCCCGGGGCGGCATGGGAGCAGTTCTTC